This TCR beta chain appears in the sequencing data of a study of blood T cell repertoires in COVID-19. In the study overall: Acute and convalescent COVID-19 specimens originated in the United States, Italy and Spain.

V gave up 2 bases and J gave up 7 bases; unmatched junction bases: 15. In germline, CDR1 is PRHDT, CDR2 FYEKMQ (reference sequence). The CDR3 has 17 residues. The table came from immunoSEQ multiplex PCR; TCRdb's copy has only in-frame clones and leaves some out. The table shows about 170,000 clones, with over 75% occurring only once. Cohort 3 donors were reported recovered after two negative PCRs, clearance, or symptom resolution. This TCR was sampled from a woman in her forties or fifties who had recovered from COVID-19. The V call is TRBV13, the J call TRBJ1-2; 8 bases map to TRBD1. Sequences were obtained from PBMCs or T cells enriched from blood (not recorded which). DNA for the CDR3: TGTGCCAGCAGCTTATGGCAGGACAGGGACGAGGACGGTGGCTACACCTTC. Residues: CASSLWQDRDEDGGYTF.